This T cell receptor beta chain came from a study of T cells in Graves' hyperthyroidism and ophthalmopathy. Patients having uncontrolled infection, another autoimmune disease, pregnancy or lactation were not included. V was cut by 2 bases and J by 4 bases, with 9 bases left in between. Per the germline V gene, CDR1 is SEHNR and CDR2 is FQNEAQ (reference sequence). The CDR3 runs 13 residues. RNA transcripts gave rise to amplified TCR beta CDR3 regions. The primer set for the first-round RT-PCR of the TCR CDR3 was HTBI. MiXCR, applied by TCRdb to the multiplex PCR reads, yields one record per CDR3 protein. Among 340,000 or so distinct CDR3 sequences listed, around 20% were seen once. This clonotype occurred many times.

What was sequenced was blood. This receptor was identified in a woman in her forties or fifties with Graves' hyperthyroidism. The J gene is TRBJ2-7, the V gene TRBV7-9, with D perhaps TRBD1 (5 bases). The CDR3 reads CASSLSGAYEQYF. The CDR3 DNA reads as TGTGCCAGCAGCTTATCTGGGGCTTACGAGCAGTACTTC.